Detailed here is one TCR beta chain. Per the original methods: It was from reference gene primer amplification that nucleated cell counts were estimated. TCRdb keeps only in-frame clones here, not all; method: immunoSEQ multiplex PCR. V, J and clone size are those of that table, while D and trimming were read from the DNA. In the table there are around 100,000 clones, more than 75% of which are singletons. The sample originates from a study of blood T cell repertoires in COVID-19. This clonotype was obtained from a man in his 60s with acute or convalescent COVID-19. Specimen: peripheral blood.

The CDR3 nucleotides read TGTGCCAGCAGTCGGACAGGGGGCACCGGGGAGCTGTTTTTT. It specifies CASSRTGGTGELFF. The J gene is TRBJ2-2, the V gene TRBV2; 10 bases line up with TRBD1. CDR3 length equals 14 residues. CDR1 is SNHLY, CDR2 FYNNEI, per germline. Trimming at V came to 5 bases and at J to 4 bases, leaving 1 base not matched to a gene.